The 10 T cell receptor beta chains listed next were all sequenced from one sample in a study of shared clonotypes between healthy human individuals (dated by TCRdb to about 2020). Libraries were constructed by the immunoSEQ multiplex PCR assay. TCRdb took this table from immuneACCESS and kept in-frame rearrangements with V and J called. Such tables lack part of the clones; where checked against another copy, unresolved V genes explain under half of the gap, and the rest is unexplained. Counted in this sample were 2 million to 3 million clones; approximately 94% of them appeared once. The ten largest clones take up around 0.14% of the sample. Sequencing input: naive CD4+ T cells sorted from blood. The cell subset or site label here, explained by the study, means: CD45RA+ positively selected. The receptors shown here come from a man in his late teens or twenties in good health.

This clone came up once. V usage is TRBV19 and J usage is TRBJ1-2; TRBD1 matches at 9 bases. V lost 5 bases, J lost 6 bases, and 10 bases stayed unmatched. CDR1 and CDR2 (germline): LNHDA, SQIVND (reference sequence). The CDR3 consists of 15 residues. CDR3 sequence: CASSEIRTGVHGYTF. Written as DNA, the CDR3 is TGTGCCAGTAGTGAAATCCGGACAGGGGTGCATGGCTACACCTTC. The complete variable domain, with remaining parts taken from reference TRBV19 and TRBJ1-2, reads DGGITQSPKYLFRKEGQNVTLSCEQNLNHDAMYWYRQDPGQGLRLIYYSQIVNDFQKGDIAEGYSVSREKKESFPLTVTSAQKNPTAFYLCASSEIRTGVHGYTFGSGTRLTVV.

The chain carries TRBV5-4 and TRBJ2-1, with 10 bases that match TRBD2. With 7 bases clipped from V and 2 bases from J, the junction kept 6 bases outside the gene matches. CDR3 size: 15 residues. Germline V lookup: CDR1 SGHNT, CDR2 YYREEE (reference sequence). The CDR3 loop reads CASQVAGGPYNEQFF. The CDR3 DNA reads TGTGCCAGCCAAGTAGCGGGGGGTCCCTACAATGAGCAGTTCTTC.

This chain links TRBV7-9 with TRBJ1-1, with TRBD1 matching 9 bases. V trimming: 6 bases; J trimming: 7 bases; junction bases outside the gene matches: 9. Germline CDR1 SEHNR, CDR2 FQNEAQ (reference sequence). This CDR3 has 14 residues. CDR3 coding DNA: TGTGCCAGCAGTCGAGACAGGGGGGTAGGTGAAGCTTTCTTT. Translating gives CASSRDRGVGEAFF.

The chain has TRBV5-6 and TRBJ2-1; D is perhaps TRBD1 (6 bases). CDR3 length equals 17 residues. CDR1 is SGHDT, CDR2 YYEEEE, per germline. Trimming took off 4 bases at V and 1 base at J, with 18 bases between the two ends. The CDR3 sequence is CASSPLTGFGSYNEQFF. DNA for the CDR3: TGTGCCAGCAGCCCCTTGACAGGATTCGGTTCCTACAATGAGCAGTTCTTC.

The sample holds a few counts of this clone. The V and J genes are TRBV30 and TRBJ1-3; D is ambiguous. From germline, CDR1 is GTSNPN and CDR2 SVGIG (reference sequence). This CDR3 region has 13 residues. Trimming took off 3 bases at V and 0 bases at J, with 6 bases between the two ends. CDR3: CAWRDLSGNTIYF. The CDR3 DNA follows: TGTGCCTGGAGGGACCTCTCTGGAAACACCATATATTTT.

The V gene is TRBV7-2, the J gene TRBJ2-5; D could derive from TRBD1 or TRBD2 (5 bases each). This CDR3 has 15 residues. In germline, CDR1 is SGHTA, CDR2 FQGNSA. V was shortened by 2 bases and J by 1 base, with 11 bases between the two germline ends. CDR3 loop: CASSLPLGAQETQYF. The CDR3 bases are TGTGCCAGCAGCTTACCACTAGGGGCCCAAGAGACCCAGTACTTC.

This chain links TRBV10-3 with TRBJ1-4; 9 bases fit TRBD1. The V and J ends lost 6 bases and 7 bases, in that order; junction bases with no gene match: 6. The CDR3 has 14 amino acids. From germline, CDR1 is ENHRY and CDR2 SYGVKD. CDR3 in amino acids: CAIRPGQGSEKLFF. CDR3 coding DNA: TGTGCCATCAGGCCGGGACAGGGTAGTGAAAAACTGTTTTTT.

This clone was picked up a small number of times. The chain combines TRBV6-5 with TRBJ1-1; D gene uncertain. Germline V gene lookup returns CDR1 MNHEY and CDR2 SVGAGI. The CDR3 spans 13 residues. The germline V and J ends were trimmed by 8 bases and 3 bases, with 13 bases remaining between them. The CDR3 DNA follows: TGTGCCAGCTCCCAGAGTTCGGACACTGAAGCTTTCTTT. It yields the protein CASSQSSDTEAFF.

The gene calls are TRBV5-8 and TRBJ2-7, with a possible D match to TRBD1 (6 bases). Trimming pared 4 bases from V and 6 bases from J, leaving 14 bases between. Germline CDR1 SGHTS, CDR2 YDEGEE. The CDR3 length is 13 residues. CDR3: CASSRRDTVEQYF. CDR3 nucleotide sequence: TGTGCCAGCAGCAGACGGGACACCGTCGAGCAGTACTTC.

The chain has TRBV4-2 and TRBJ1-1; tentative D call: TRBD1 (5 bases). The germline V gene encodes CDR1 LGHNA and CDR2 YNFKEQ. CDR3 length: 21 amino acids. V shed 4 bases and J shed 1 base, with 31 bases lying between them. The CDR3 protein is CASSLVRRGGQGLGGNTEAFF. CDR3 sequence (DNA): TGTGCCAGCAGCCTTGTCAGACGGGGTGGGCAGGGTCTCGGTGGGAACACTGAAGCTTTCTTT.